This T cell receptor (beta chain) emerged from a study of blood T cells in healthy people across ages. Trimming shortened V by 2 bases and J by 4 bases, and 15 bases separated the two germline ends. The CDR3 runs 15 residues. Germline loops: CDR1 SGHRS, CDR2 YFSETQ. A sample-barcoded 5' primer and a J-beta primer mix were used in a second PCR of about 7 to 11 cycles. TCRdb re-called the 5' RACE reads with MiXCR, one entry per CDR3 protein. The sample has 1.5 million to 2 million distinct CDR3 sequences, about 28% seen once; the top ten hold 7.7%. Ranging in age from roughly 6 to 95, the donors were healthy Caucasian individuals from Russia.

The sequence derives from a woman in her thirties in good health. Sequenced: blood. J is TRBJ1-2 and V is TRBV5-1; D might be TRBD1 (6 bases). Here the CDR3 DNA reads TGCGCCAGCAGCTTAGGACAGAGTACGAGCTATGGCTACACCTTC. It encodes CASSLGQSTSYGYTF.